The rows below give T cell receptor beta chains drawn from one sample of a study of Ad26.COV2.S vaccination and SARS-CoV-2 variants. Produced via immunoSEQ multiplex PCR; TCRdb's table is partial and in-frame only. The sample consists of about 440,000 clones, 90% of them appearing once. The sample consisted of peripheral blood, taken in a trial of Ad26.COV2.S vaccine versus placebo. These receptors all come from a person between 18 and 60 years old who received the Ad26.COV2.S COVID-19 vaccine or a placebo. CDR3s include the opening cysteine and the closing phenylalanine or tryptophan. The D gene is left open where the match is weak. Size is omitted from some rows. Given values are once, few, many or a class for expanded clones.

j_call: TRBJ2-3
v_call: TRBV7-2
clone_size: .
d_call: .
cdr3_aa: CASTSGTYSTDTQYF
cdr3_nt: TGTGCCAGCACCTCCGGGACATATAGCACAGATACGCAGTATTTT

j_call: TRBJ2-2
v_call: TRBV7-9
clone_size: once
d_call: .
cdr3_aa: CASSPGQSNTGELFF
cdr3_nt: TGTGCCAGCAGCCCAGGACAGTCGAACACCGGGGAGCTGTTTTTT

j_call: TRBJ1-5
v_call: TRBV15
clone_size: .
d_call: .
cdr3_aa: CATSRAGDQPQHF
cdr3_nt: TGTGCCACCAGCAGAGCAGGGGATCAGCCCCAGCATTTT

j_call: TRBJ1-5
v_call: TRBV6-4
clone_size: .
d_call: .
cdr3_aa: CASSEYSNQPQHF
cdr3_nt: TGTGCCAGCAGTGAATATAGCAATCAGCCCCAGCATTTT

j_call: TRBJ1-1
v_call: TRBV7-2
clone_size: .
d_call: .
cdr3_aa: CASSLLAGRDPEAFF
cdr3_nt: TGTGCCAGCAGCTTATTAGCAGGCAGGGACCCCGAAGCTTTCTTT

j_call: TRBJ2-3
v_call: TRBV5-1
clone_size: .
d_call: .
cdr3_aa: CASSLRGVGTDTQYF
cdr3_nt: TGCGCCAGCAGCCTACGAGGAGTGGGCACAGATACGCAGTATTTT

j_call: TRBJ1-5
v_call: TRBV19
clone_size: .
d_call: .
cdr3_aa: CASSIGREGQPQHF
cdr3_nt: TGTGCCAGTAGTATAGGCAGGGAAGGACAGCCCCAGCATTTT

j_call: TRBJ1-1
v_call: TRBV28
clone_size: .
d_call: .
cdr3_aa: CASRPPQGEAFF
cdr3_nt: TGTGCCAGCAGACCCCCACAGGGTGAAGCTTTCTTT

j_call: TRBJ2-5
v_call: TRBV7-9
clone_size: .
d_call: .
cdr3_aa: CASRVTTQETQYF
cdr3_nt: TGTGCCAGCAGGGTGACCACTCAAGAGACCCAGTACTTC

j_call: TRBJ1-1
v_call: TRBV19
clone_size: .
d_call: .
cdr3_aa: CASSMAGSGWTEAFF
cdr3_nt: TGTGCCAGTAGTATGGCCGGGTCGGGTTGGACTGAAGCTTTCTTT

j_call: TRBJ2-7
v_call: TRBV28
clone_size: few
d_call: .
cdr3_aa: CASSLWGNEQYF
cdr3_nt: TGTGCCAGCAGTTTATGGGGCAACGAGCAGTACTTC

j_call: TRBJ2-2
v_call: TRBV27
clone_size: .
d_call: .
cdr3_aa: CASSQLRVTVNTGELFF
cdr3_nt: TGTGCCAGCAGTCAACTCCGCGTGACAGTGAACACCGGGGAGCTGTTTTTT

j_call: TRBJ2-1
v_call: TRBV7-3
clone_size: .
d_call: TRBD2
cdr3_aa: CASSLGTSGPISYNEQFF
cdr3_nt: TGTGCCAGCAGCTTGGGGACTAGCGGGCCTATCTCCTACAATGAGCAGTTCTTC

j_call: TRBJ1-1
v_call: TRBV12-5
clone_size: .
d_call: TRBD1
cdr3_aa: CASGLPSGGYTEAFF
cdr3_nt: TGTGCTAGTGGTTTGCCATCAGGGGGCTACACTGAAGCTTTCTTT

j_call: TRBJ1-2
v_call: TRBV6-2/TRBV6-3
clone_size: .
d_call: TRBD1
cdr3_aa: CASSNGDRSRYGYTF
cdr3_nt: TGTGCCAGCAGTAACGGGGACAGATCCAGGTATGGCTACACCTTC

j_call: TRBJ1-2
v_call: TRBV11-2
clone_size: .
d_call: TRBD1
cdr3_aa: CASSSGVGTVTIYGYTF
cdr3_nt: TGTGCCAGCAGCTCCGGCGTTGGGACAGTGACAATCTATGGCTACACCTTC

j_call: TRBJ2-7
v_call: TRBV5-1
clone_size: .
d_call: .
cdr3_aa: CASSLQEKTYEQYF
cdr3_nt: TGCGCCAGCAGCCTACAGGAAAAAACCTACGAGCAGTACTTC

j_call: TRBJ1-2
v_call: TRBV4-2
clone_size: .
d_call: .
cdr3_aa: CASRLNSRNYGYTF
cdr3_nt: TGTGCCAGCAGGCTTAACAGCAGGAACTATGGCTACACCTTC

j_call: TRBJ2-1
v_call: TRBV7-9
clone_size: .
d_call: TRBD1
cdr3_aa: CASSSTGGLGNEQFF
cdr3_nt: TGTGCCAGCAGCTCAACAGGGGGCCTGGGGAATGAGCAGTTCTTC

j_call: TRBJ2-7
v_call: TRBV11-2
clone_size: .
d_call: TRBD1
cdr3_aa: CASSSWGQATYEQYF
cdr3_nt: TGTGCCAGCAGCTCCTGGGGACAGGCCACCTACGAGCAGTACTTC

j_call: TRBJ2-2
v_call: TRBV30
clone_size: .
d_call: .
cdr3_aa: CAWSVLEGIGELFF
cdr3_nt: TGTGCCTGGAGTGTTCTAGAGGGGATCGGGGAGCTGTTTTTT

j_call: TRBJ2-1
v_call: TRBV5-5
clone_size: .
d_call: .
cdr3_aa: CASRGYNEQFF
cdr3_nt: TGTGCCAGCAGGGGATACAATGAGCAGTTCTTC

j_call: TRBJ2-7
v_call: TRBV5-6
clone_size: once
d_call: .
cdr3_aa: CASSATTGRYEQYF
cdr3_nt: TGTGCCAGCAGCGCCACAACAGGACGCTACGAGCAGTACTTC

j_call: TRBJ2-5
v_call: TRBV4-3
clone_size: .
d_call: .
cdr3_aa: CASSQRPEETQYF
cdr3_nt: TGCGCCAGCAGCCAACGTCCCGAAGAGACCCAGTACTTC

j_call: TRBJ2-1
v_call: TRBV27
clone_size: .
d_call: .
cdr3_aa: CASSKDLSNEQFF
cdr3_nt: TGTGCCAGCAGCAAGGACTTATCCAATGAGCAGTTCTTC

j_call: TRBJ1-1
v_call: TRBV13
clone_size: .
d_call: .
cdr3_aa: CASSPGVDPNTEAFF
cdr3_nt: TGTGCCAGCAGTCCCGGGGTAGACCCGAACACTGAAGCTTTCTTT

j_call: TRBJ2-7
v_call: TRBV7-8
clone_size: .
d_call: .
cdr3_aa: CASSLAGDRRTYEQYF
cdr3_nt: TGTGCCAGCAGCTTGGCCGGAGACAGGAGAACCTACGAGCAGTACTTC

j_call: TRBJ2-3
v_call: TRBV14
clone_size: .
d_call: TRBD2
cdr3_aa: CASSHWREVDTQYF
cdr3_nt: TGTGCCAGCAGCCACTGGCGGGAGGTAGATACGCAGTATTTT

j_call: TRBJ1-4
v_call: TRBV28
clone_size: .
d_call: TRBD1
cdr3_aa: CASSSSTGYEKLFF
cdr3_nt: TGTGCCAGCAGTTCCTCGACAGGGTATGAAAAACTGTTTTTT

j_call: TRBJ2-4
v_call: TRBV9
clone_size: .
d_call: TRBD2
cdr3_aa: CASSVGLAGHKNIQYF
cdr3_nt: TGTGCCAGCAGCGTAGGACTAGCGGGGCATAAAAACATTCAGTACTTC

j_call: TRBJ2-1
v_call: TRBV5-6
clone_size: .
d_call: TRBD2
cdr3_aa: CASSSLAGVADEQFF
cdr3_nt: TGTGCCAGCAGCTCTTTAGCGGGAGTGGCGGATGAGCAGTTCTTC

j_call: TRBJ1-2
v_call: TRBV2
clone_size: .
d_call: .
cdr3_aa: CACKVAATAF
cdr3_nt: TGTGCCTGCAAGGTGGCCGCCACGGCGTTC

j_call: TRBJ2-7
v_call: TRBV19
clone_size: .
d_call: .
cdr3_aa: CASSWGGGSSYEQYF
cdr3_nt: TGTGCCAGTAGCTGGGGTGGGGGCAGCAGCTACGAGCAGTACTTC

j_call: TRBJ1-5
v_call: TRBV10-3
clone_size: .
d_call: .
cdr3_aa: CAISEGGPTSNQPQHF
cdr3_nt: TGTGCCATCAGTGAAGGAGGCCCAACCTCGAATCAGCCCCAGCATTTT

j_call: TRBJ1-1
v_call: TRBV29-1
clone_size: .
d_call: TRBD1
cdr3_aa: CSVQTGRTEAFF
cdr3_nt: TGCAGCGTCCAGACAGGGCGCACTGAAGCTTTCTTT

j_call: TRBJ2-3
v_call: TRBV7-8
clone_size: .
d_call: TRBD1
cdr3_aa: CASRDRGTDTQYF
cdr3_nt: TGTGCCAGCAGGGACAGGGGCACAGATACGCAGTATTTT

j_call: TRBJ2-7
v_call: TRBV2
clone_size: .
d_call: .
cdr3_aa: CASRQTADEQYF
cdr3_nt: TGTGCCAGCAGGCAGACGGCGGACGAGCAGTACTTC

j_call: TRBJ2-5
v_call: TRBV6-5
clone_size: .
d_call: TRBD1
cdr3_aa: CASGYRTGGQETQYF
cdr3_nt: TGTGCCAGCGGCTACCGGACAGGGGGGCAAGAGACCCAGTACTTC